This is a list of T cell receptor beta chains from one sample in a study of blood T cell repertoires in COVID-19. The method was immunoSEQ multiplex PCR; TCRdb's version includes in-frame clones alone and lacks a portion of them. The sample lists some 160,000 clones, approximately 84% occurring once. Specimen: peripheral blood. These receptors were obtained from a man in his sixties or seventies with active or convalescent COVID-19. Each CDR3 is given with its conserved first and last residue. D genes are given only for firm matches. Rows give clone size only sometimes, using once, few, many, or a class for an expanded clone.

v_call,j_call,clone_size,d_call,cdr3_aa,cdr3_nt
TRBV18,TRBJ1-5,once,.,CASSPPHRAGQPQHF,TGTGCCAGCTCACCCCCCCACAGGGCAGGCCAGCCCCAGCATTTT
TRBV4-1,TRBJ2-2,.,.,CASSPPRHWPNTGELFF,TGCGCCAGCAGCCCTCCTCGACATTGGCCGAACACCGGGGAGCTGTTTTTT
TRBV9,TRBJ1-2,.,.,CASSVGDTYGTF,TGTGCCAGCAGCGTAGGGGACACCTACGGCACCTTC
TRBV5-1,TRBJ2-2,.,TRBD2,CASSLGGTSSAGELFF,TGCGCCAGCAGCTTAGGCGGGACTAGTTCCGCCGGGGAGCTGTTTTTT
TRBV11-2,TRBJ1-2,.,.,CASSVRVRGYTF,TGTGCCAGCAGCGTCCGAGTACGTGGCTACACCTTC
TRBV5-1,TRBJ2-3,.,.,CASSSSGSDTQYF,TGCGCCAGCAGCTCCTCAGGTTCAGATACGCAGTATTTT
TRBV7-8,TRBJ2-7,.,TRBD2,CASSLSSRLAGAAGF,TGTGCCAGCAGCTTGTCTTCCCGGCTAGCGGGAGCGGCGGGTTTC
TRBV18,TRBJ2-2,.,.,CASSLSRGISTGELFF,TGTGCCAGCTCACTAAGCAGAGGCATATCAACCGGGGAGCTGTTTTTT
TRBV5-1,TRBJ2-2,.,TRBD2,CASSTSGSEPGELFF,TGCGCCAGCAGCACTAGCGGGAGTGAGCCCGGGGAGCTGTTTTTT
TRBV9,TRBJ2-7,.,TRBD1,CASSPTTGTGRRRAYEQYF,TGTGCCAGCAGTCCAACCACCGGGACAGGGAGGCGTCGGGCCTACGAGCAGTACTTC
TRBV25-1,TRBJ2-1,.,.,CASSESRGSYNEQFF,TGTGCCAGCAGTGAATCTCGGGGTTCCTACAATGAGCAGTTCTTC
TRBV6-5,TRBJ1-2,.,.,CASSYSREAFYGYTF,TGTGCCAGCAGTTATTCAAGGGAGGCCTTCTATGGCTACACCTTC
TRBV9,TRBJ2-5,.,TRBD2,CASSVDPSGGLQETQYF,TGTGCCAGCAGCGTAGATCCCTCGGGAGGACTCCAAGAGACCCAGTACTTC
TRBV11-2,TRBJ2-7,.,TRBD1,CASSLGDRVSEQYF,TGTGCCAGCAGCTTAGGCGACAGGGTCTCCGAGCAGTACTTC
TRBV6-1,TRBJ2-5,few,.,CASSDPTRGGETQYF,TGTGCCAGCAGTGACCCGACCAGGGGAGGGGAGACCCAGTACTTC